One sample yielded the 21 T cell receptor beta chains listed below, sequenced in a study of patients and donors after allogeneic stem cell transplantation. One entry per CDR3 protein, called by TCRdb with MiXCR from the RT-PCR reads. The sample has about 410,000 distinct CDR3 sequences, approximately 16% seen once. The source material was blood, either unsorted or a sorted T cell fraction (not recorded which). The receptors stem from a human donor who was either an allogeneic HSCT recipient or a stem cell or donor lymphocyte infusion donor (not recorded which). It is not recorded whose cells these are; they may come from a transplant donor.

V gene TRBV6-5 combines with J gene TRBJ2-5; D not certain. This CDR3 has 14 amino acids. The V gene lost 4 bases and the J gene lost 0 bases, with 9 bases spanning the gap. The germline gives CDR1 MNHEY, CDR2 SVGAGI. CDR3 sequence: CASSSRPYQETQYF. The CDR3 nucleotides are TGTGCCAGCAGTTCTAGGCCCTACCAAGAGACCCAGTACTTC.

The chain has TRBV20-1 and TRBJ2-1, with 16 nucleotides matching TRBD2. This CDR3 is 21 amino acids long. Germline V gene data show CDR1 as DFQATT and CDR2 as SNEGSKA (reference sequence). V dropped 0 bases and J dropped 4; count of bases not matched to a gene: 15. The CDR3 spells CSARDATGTSGRAFRYNEQFF. Here the CDR3 DNA reads TGCAGTGCTAGAGATGCCACCGGGACTAGCGGGAGGGCTTTTCGGTACAATGAGCAGTTCTTC.

The gene calls are TRBV4-3 and TRBJ2-7; tentatively, D is TRBD2 (6 bases). This CDR3 region has 16 residues. Trimming took off 0 bases at V and 2 bases at J, with 14 bases between the two ends. Per germline, CDR1 LGHNA and CDR2 YSLEER. CDR3 in amino acids: CASSQEVGGYTYEQYF. CDR3 in DNA: TGCGCCAGCAGCCAAGAGGTTGGAGGGTATACCTACGAGCAGTACTTC.

There are many counts of this clonotype. The rearrangement joins TRBV4-2 to TRBJ2-5; a weak D match, TRBD1 (5 bases). The germline V and J ends were trimmed by 0 bases and 1 base, with 9 bases remaining between them. CDR1 and CDR2 (germline): LGHNA, YNFKEQ. The CDR3 extends over 15 amino acids. The CDR3 sequence is CASSQDGAIQETQYF. The CDR3 DNA reads as TGTGCCAGCAGCCAAGATGGGGCTATCCAAGAGACCCAGTACTTC.

The J gene is TRBJ1-6, the V gene TRBV10-3; D gene unclear. CDR3 size: 15 residues. In germline, CDR1 is ENHRY, CDR2 SYGVKD. V gave up 2 bases and J gave up 10 bases, with 15 bases separating them. Here the CDR3 DNA reads TGTGCCATCAGTGAGCCCCCCGGGTGGAACTCACCCCTCCACTTT. Protein sequence: CAISEPPGWNSPLHF.

This sequence joins TRBV5-1 and TRBJ2-2, with a weak D call TRBD2 (6 bases). CDR1 SGHRS and CDR2 YFSETQ come from the germline V gene. The CDR3 length is 18 residues. Trimming cost V 0 bases and J 0 bases, with 15 bases left between them. DNA of the CDR3: TGCGCCAGCAGCTTGGCCTCATCGGGACTCCCGAACACCGGGGAGCTGTTTTTT. Encoded protein: CASSLASSGLPNTGELFF. Filled out from reference TRBV5-1 and TRBJ2-2, the complete variable domain reads KAGVTQTPRYLIKTRGQQVTLSCSPISGHRSVSWYQQTPGQGLQFLFEYFSETQRNKGNFPGRFSGRQFSNSRSEMNVSTLELGDSALYLCASSLASSGLPNTGELFFGEGSRLTVL.

This clonotype was counted only a few times. J is TRBJ1-1 and V is TRBV20-1, with D maybe TRBD1 (6 bases). Between the trimmed V and J ends, which lost 3 bases and 4 bases, there was a span of 18 bases. Per the germline V gene, CDR1 is DFQATT and CDR2 is SNEGSKA (reference sequence). The length of the CDR3 is 15 residues. The CDR3 here is CSASRDNRDSTEAFF. For the CDR3, the DNA is TGCAGTGCTAGCCGGGACAATAGAGATAGCACTGAAGCTTTCTTT.

This clonotype was counted many times. This chain links TRBV20-1 with TRBJ1-5; D perhaps matches TRBD1 (6 bases). CDR1 DFQATT and CDR2 SNEGSKA come from the germline V gene (reference sequence). Trimming took 3 bases from V and 4 from J, leaving 10 bases between them. The length of the CDR3 is 13 residues. The CDR3 nucleotides are TGCAGTGCTAGTTCAGGGGATAATCAGCCCCAGCATTTT. Protein product: CSASSGDNQPQHF.

This clonotype was seen a handful of times. V and J are TRBV5-1 and TRBJ2-5; D gene ambiguous. Per germline, CDR1 SGHRS and CDR2 YFSETQ. This CDR3 contains 11 residues. V gave up 6 bases and J gave up 4 bases, with 7 bases separating them. CDR3 sequence (DNA): TGCGCCAGCATGGAGCGAGAGACCCAGTACTTC. Encoded protein: CASMERETQYF.

This rearrangement joins TRBV10-3 to TRBJ2-6, with TRBD2 as a possible D gene (5 bases). The CDR3 loop spans 15 amino acids. The germline gives CDR1 ENHRY, CDR2 SYGVKD. The ends were cut back, 3 bases at V and 3 bases at J, with 9 bases in the middle. The CDR3, as DNA: TGTGCCATCAGTGACAGGAGGAGTGGGGCCAACGTCCTGACTTTC. Translating it yields CAISDRRSGANVLTF.

This clonotype was seen at least ten times. The chain couples TRBV4-2 to TRBJ2-3, with TRBD2 identical over 9 bases. V was clipped by 4 bases and J by 2 bases; unmatched bases: 7. This CDR3 region has 16 residues. Germline CDR1 is LGHNA and CDR2 is YNFKEQ. The CDR3 spells CASSPLGLAPTDTQYF. Here the CDR3 DNA reads TGTGCCAGCAGCCCCCTTGGACTAGCGCCCACAGATACGCAGTATTTT.

The rearrangement joins TRBV7-8 to TRBJ1-1; a weak D match, TRBD1 (6 bases). The ends were cut back, 2 bases at V and 4 bases at J, with 11 bases in the middle. Germline V lookup: CDR1 SGHVS, CDR2 FQNEAQ. There are 14 residues in the CDR3. The CDR3 here is CASSLQGPGTEAFF. In DNA, the CDR3 is TGTGCCAGCAGCTTACAGGGGCCGGGCACTGAAGCTTTCTTT.

This clonotype was seen more than once but under ten times. This chain joins TRBV20-1 and TRBJ2-3; 8 bases agree with TRBD1. V lost 6 bases to trimming and J lost 2 bases; unmatched junction nucleotides: 10. This CDR3 region has 15 residues. From germline, CDR1 is DFQATT and CDR2 SNEGSKA (reference sequence). The CDR3 bases are TGCAGTGCGAGACAGGGGAGCACACACACAGATACGCAGTATTTT. This sequence encodes CSARQGSTHTDTQYF.

This sequence joins TRBV7-9 and TRBJ1-4; D gene unclear. The ends were cut back, 3 bases at V and 0 bases at J, with 14 bases in the middle. The CDR3 extends over 17 amino acids. Germline lookup yields CDR1 SEHNR and CDR2 FQNEAQ (reference sequence). The CDR3 DNA follows: TGTGCCAGCAGCTTTGGGTTAAGAAAACCAACTAATGAAAAACTGTTTTTT. Encoded protein: CASSFGLRKPTNEKLFF. Looking up the rest from reference TRBV7-9 and TRBJ1-4 gives the full variable domain: DTGVSQNPRHKITKRGQNVTFRCDPISEHNRLYWYRQTLGQGPEFLTYFQNEAQLEKSRLLSDRFSAERPKGSFSTLEIQRTEQGDSAMYLCASSFGLRKPTNEKLFFGSGTQLSVL.

There are a few counts of this clonotype. The gene calls are TRBV13 and TRBJ2-4; D is possibly TRBD1 or TRBD2 (5 bases each). V gave up 8 bases and J gave up 8 bases, with 10 bases separating them. This CDR3 spans 11 amino acids. CDR1 PRHDT and CDR2 FYEKMQ come from the germline V gene (reference sequence). CDR3 amino acids: CASGVGDIQYF. The DNA of the CDR3 is TGTGCCAGCGGGGTGGGGGACATTCAGTACTTC.

Only a few counts were recorded for this clonotype. The chain carries TRBV24-1 and TRBJ2-1; 12 nucleotides match TRBD2. Germline-derived CDR1 and CDR2 are KGHDR and SFDVKD. Trimming took 3 bases from V and 8 from J; bases not matched to a gene: 7. This CDR3 region has 16 residues. The CDR3 region has the DNA TGTGCCACCAGTGATCCTAGCGGGAGGGCCCTTTATGAGCAGTTCTTC. It specifies CATSDPSGRALYEQFF.

This clonotype has more than one count but fewer than ten. The chain carries TRBV4-3 and TRBJ1-3; D unclear. CDR1 and CDR2 from the germline V gene are LGHNA and YSLEER. This CDR3 has 14 amino acids. The V end was cut by 1 base, the J end by 2 bases, with 6 bases between. The CDR3 reads CASSQAPTGNTIYF. The CDR3 DNA follows: TGCGCCAGCAGCCAAGCCCCGACTGGAAACACCATATATTTT.

This clonotype was seen more than once but under ten times. The V call is TRBV9, the J call TRBJ2-5; 7 nucleotides agree with TRBD1. The CDR3 extends over 15 amino acids. J was trimmed by 1 base and V by 4 bases; bases with no gene match: 7. Per germline, CDR1 SGDLS and CDR2 YYNGEE. In DNA, the CDR3 is TGTGCCAGCAGCCCCGGACAGGCCCTCCAAGAGACCCAGTACTTC. Its translation: CASSPGQALQETQYF.

J is TRBJ2-3 and V is TRBV25-1, with 7 bases lining up with TRBD2. The CDR3 consists of 13 residues. Looked up from germline, CDR1 is MGHDK and CDR2 is SYGVNS. J was trimmed by 6 bases and V by 7 bases; bases with no gene match: 7. The CDR3 sequence: CASIRGRGDTQYF. The CDR3 DNA reads TGTGCCAGCATTCGCGGGAGAGGCGATACGCAGTATTTT.

This clonotype was detected only a few times. This rearrangement joins TRBV9 to TRBJ1-1; D might be TRBD1 (5 bases). Trimming stripped 2 bases from V and 1 base from J, with 12 bases between. This CDR3 region has 15 residues. CDR1 and CDR2 (germline): SGDLS, YYNGEE. In DNA, the CDR3 is TGTGCCAGCAGCGTCGGGGGACGGGGGAACACTGAAGCTTTCTTT. It translates to CASSVGGRGNTEAFF. Full variable domain (outside the CDR3, taken from reference TRBV9 and TRBJ1-1): DSGVTQTPKHLITATGQRVTLRCSPRSGDLSVYWYQQSLDQGLQFLIQYYNGEERAKGNILERFSAQQFPDLHSELNLSSLELGDSALYFCASSVGGRGNTEAFFGQGTRLTVV.

This chain connects TRBV30 to TRBJ2-6; no definite D call. This CDR3 contains 14 residues. The germline V and J ends were trimmed by 2 bases and 1 base, with 6 bases remaining between them. Per germline, CDR1 GTSNPN and CDR2 SVGIG (reference sequence). The CDR3 DNA reads as TGTGCCTGGAGTTTAGGGTCTGGGGCCAACGTCCTGACTTTC. Its translation: CAWSLGSGANVLTF.